The clone carrying this T cell receptor beta chain was found once. The antigen is not known. The entry originates in a study of cytomegalovirus exposure and HLA in healthy donors. Study-wide results and caveats: TCR beta chains associated with HLA were, in a later analysis, more clonally expanded than equally common others. TCR beta sequences reportedly predicted the HLA-A and HLA-B alleles of most subjects accurately. Upon later analysis, TCR association rates were observed to vary by HLA locus, being highest for DRB1 and lowest for HLA-C. Trimming of TCR beta V- and J-genes showed a link, identified in a later analysis, to a missense DCLRE1C variant.

Germline V gives CDR1 SGHNT, CDR2 YENEEA. V was trimmed by 5 bases and J by 3 bases, leaving 14 bases between them. The CDR3 is made up of 15 amino acids. PCR involved 60 Vbeta and 13 Jbeta primers. Assay used: immunoSEQ multiplex PCR; TCRdb lists only in-frame clones, some missing. The sample shows 180,000 or so clones, more than 70% of them seen only once. V gene TRBV11-3 combines with J gene TRBJ2-1; TRBD2 might be the D (6 bases). The sample was PBMCs. The TCR comes from a woman aged 40 to 55 in good health and CMV-seropositive. The CDR3, as DNA: TGTGCCAGCAGCCCCTCGACGGGGGTCTACAATGAGCAGTTCTTC. Protein sequence: CASSPSTGVYNEQFF.